This T cell receptor (beta chain) appears in the sequencing data of a study of shared clonotypes between healthy human individuals. The method was immunoSEQ multiplex PCR; TCRdb's version includes in-frame clones alone and lacks a portion of them. The sample has approximately 1.5 million clones, about 98% seen once; the top ten hold around 0.47%. Details on this clone: Its antigen is not known.

Whole-study findings and limits: Unshared clonotypes carried lower generation probabilities than those common to all four donors.

With 5 bases clipped from V and 5 bases from J, the junction kept 12 bases outside the gene matches. Looked up from germline, CDR1 is SGHAT and CDR2 is FQNNGV. This CDR3 spans 16 amino acids. This clonotype was sampled from a man aged 25-45 years in good health. What was sequenced was naive CD4+ T cells sorted from blood. Subset defined: CD45RA+ positively selected. This chain connects TRBV11-2 to TRBJ2-5, with 9 bases lining up with TRBD1. This CDR3 is CASSMGTGYRLETQYF. DNA of the CDR3: TGTGCCAGCAGCATGGGGACAGGGTATCGTCTGGAGACCCAGTACTTC. Together with reference TRBV11-2 and TRBJ2-5, the CDR3 gives the full variable domain: EAGVAQSPRYKIIEKRQSVAFWCNPISGHATLYWYQQILGQGPKLLIQFQNNGVVDDSQLPKDRFSAERLKGVDSTLKIQPAKLEDSAVYLCASSMGTGYRLETQYFGPGTRLLVL.